Below are 6 T cell receptor beta chains sequenced from a single sample in a study of CD8+ T cells in alopecia areata. Investigators isolated RNA and reverse transcribed it into cDNA to act as the sequencing template. Produced via immunoSEQ multiplex PCR; TCRdb's table is partial and in-frame only. The sample has about 210,000 clones, around three fifths seen once. Treatment denoted: oral pan-JAK inhibitor, 5-10 mg twice daily. The sequences come from CD4+ T cells sorted from blood, collected at week 4, from a patient treated with tofacitinib. The receptors originated from a human donor with alopecia areata.

The rearrangement links TRBV29-1 to TRBJ2-2, with 8 bases lining up with TRBD1. J gave up 4 bases and V 6 bases, and 10 bases lay outside the gene matches. CDR1 is SQVTM and CDR2 is ANQGSEA in the germline V gene. The CDR3 runs to 15 residues. The CDR3 protein is CSVRTGSSSTGELFF. In nucleotides, the CDR3 is TGCAGCGTGCGGACAGGGTCGTCGTCCACCGGGGAGCTGTTTTTT.

The V call is TRBV11-3, the J call TRBJ2-2; D remains ambiguous. CDR3 size: 13 residues. Trimming took 5 bases from V and 6 from J, leaving 10 bases between them. The germline gives CDR1 SGHNT, CDR2 YENEEA. The CDR3 loop reads CASSTRHPGELFF. CDR3 sequence (DNA): TGTGCCAGCAGCACTCGACACCCCGGGGAGCTGTTTTTT. Variable domain in full (rest from reference TRBV11-3 and TRBJ2-2): EAGVVQSPRYKIIEKKQPVAFWCNPISGHNTLYWYLQNLGQGPELLIRYENEEAVDDSQLPKDRFSAERLKGVDSTLKIQPAELGDSAVYLCASSTRHPGELFFGEGSRLTVL.

This chain joins TRBV4-3 and TRBJ1-1; D remains ambiguous. V lost 1 base to trimming and J lost 0 bases, with 9 bases between them. There are 15 residues in the CDR3. CDR1 is LGHNA, CDR2 YSLEER, per germline. The CDR3 DNA sequence: TGCGCCAGCAGCCAAGTAAACAGTTTGAACACTGAAGCTTTCTTT. It yields the protein CASSQVNSLNTEAFF.

The chain carries TRBV7-2 and TRBJ1-6, with D possibly matching TRBD1 (5 bases). Germline CDR1 is SGHTA and CDR2 is FQGNSA. Between the trimmed V and J ends, which lost 0 bases and 12 bases, there was a span of 9 bases. CDR3 length: 13 residues. CDR3 DNA sequence: TGTGCCAGCAGCTTAGCCAGGGACCTACCCCTCCACTTT. This sequence encodes CASSLARDLPLHF. Complete variable domain (other parts from reference TRBV7-2 and TRBJ1-6): GAGVSQSPSNKVTEKGKDVELRCDPISGHTALYWYRQSLGQGLEFLIYFQGNSAPDKSGLPSDRFSAERTGGSVSTLTIQRTQQEDSAVYLCASSLARDLPLHFGNGTRLTVT.

The chain links TRBV30 to TRBJ2-2, with D unresolved. Germline V gene sequence: CDR1 GTSNPN, CDR2 SVGIG (reference sequence). This CDR3 region has 13 residues. V lost 6 bases and J 2 bases, leaving 10 bases between the germline ends. The CDR3 coding sequence is TGTGCCTGCGCCCTAACAAACACCGGGGAGCTGTTTTTT. Its protein product is CACALTNTGELFF.

The chain recombines TRBV4-3 with TRBJ1-6, with no clear D. Trimming removed 0 bases at V and 3 bases at J, with 9 bases between. The germline V gene has CDR1 LGHNA and CDR2 YSLEER. The CDR3 consists of 16 residues. CDR3 sequence (DNA): TGCGCCAGCAGCCAAGATCTAGTCAACTATAATTCACCCCTCCACTTT. Translated: CASSQDLVNYNSPLHF.